One and the same sample provided the 5 T cell receptor beta chains below, sequenced in a study of tumor and adjacent non-tumor tissue in lung cancer. The template was RNA from unsorted bulk tissue. Distant lung tissue was collected more than 3 cm away from the tumor edge. TCRbeta libraries were built with three rounds of nested PCR, modified from ARM-PCR. TCRdb called the multiplex PCR reads again in MiXCR, with one record for every CDR3 protein. Of 70,000 to 95,000 distinct CDR3 sequences listed, 76% are singletons. Input material: distant non-tumor lung tissue. These receptors originate from a man aged 65 to 85 with non-small cell lung cancer.

The sample holds one count of this clonotype. One junction end does not reproduce the germline sequence, and a read error may be involved. This rearrangement joins TRBV28 to TRBJ2-1; weak D call: TRBD1 (5 bases). Germline values: CDR1 MDHEN, CDR2 SYDVKM. The CDR3 is 15 residues long. CDR3 sequence reads: CVSRRQIAARVEQFF. The CDR3 nucleotides are TGTGTCAGCAGACGACAGATCGCCGCTCGGGTTGAGCAGTTTTTC.

A remark on this clonotype: The conserved closing phenylalanine or tryptophan is absent in this CDR3, likely reflecting a read error. The rearrangement joins TRBV29-1 to TRBJ1-2, with D possibly being TRBD1 (5 bases). The V end lost 5 bases, the J end lost 8 bases, and 18 bases lay between the germline ends. Per germline, CDR1 SQVTM and CDR2 ANQGSEA. CDR3 size: 13 residues. The CDR3 is CSVLLQGSGGYTS. The DNA for the CDR3 is TGCAGCGTTCTTCTCCAGGGTTCTGGCGGCTACACCTCC.

With regard to this clonotype: Lacking the conserved final phenylalanine or tryptophan, this CDR3 likely reflects a read error. This chain links TRBV29-1 with TRBJ2-7; a weak D match, TRBD2 (5 bases). The CDR3 extends over 12 amino acids. Germline CDR1 and CDR2: SQVTM and ANQGSEA. CDR3 region: CSVVAASYEQYL. The CDR3 DNA is TGTAGCGTTGTTGCTGCTTCCTACGAGCAGTACTTA.

As to this clonotype: A read error may be the cause here, since a much bigger clone is one base away. The V gene is TRBV5-1, the J gene TRBJ2-3; 7 bases fit TRBD2. Germline V gene sequence: CDR1 SGHRS, CDR2 YFSETQ. The V and J ends lost 0 bases and 9 bases, in that order; junction bases with no gene match: 4. The CDR3 runs 13 residues. DNA for the CDR3: TGCGCCAGCAGCTTGGCCGAAGCGGGGACGCAGTATTTT. Translating it yields CASSLAEAGTQYF.

As for this clonotype: A read error may be the cause here, since a much bigger clone is one base away. The chain is built from TRBV12-5 and TRBJ1-2; D call uncertain. The CDR3 is 15 amino acids. The V gene's germline CDR1 is LGHNT and CDR2 FRNRAP. The CDR3 DNA is TGTGCTAGTGGTTTGACCTTACAGCGAGACTATGGCTACATCTTC. Amino acid sequence: CASGLTLQRDYGYIF.